The clone carrying this T cell receptor (beta chain) appeared a few times. Its target is not known. Germline-derived CDR1 and CDR2 are SGHTA and FQGNSA. V was cut by 3 bases and J by 3 bases, with 4 bases left in between. The CDR3 extends over 12 amino acids. The TCR library protocol was used to attach unique molecular identifiers. These identifiers were attached to individual cDNA molecules. TCRdb ran MiXCR on the 5' RACE reads and lists one entry per CDR3 protein. The sample has 25,000 to 35,000 distinct CDR3 sequences; more than 4% are singletons. The entry originates in a study of early T cells in non-severe SARS-CoV-2 infection. Study as a whole: Sequencing input comprised bulk RNA from unsorted whole blood; chain pairing was not available. Whole-study findings and limits: Matching against VDJdb likely underestimated virus-specific expansions, favoring anti-spike CD8.

The chain joins TRBV7-2 to TRBJ2-3; D is uncertain. The sample taken for sequencing was whole blood. The origin of this receptor is an adult who was a healthcare worker with PCR-confirmed SARS-CoV-2 infection or an uninfected control (not recorded which). CDR3 in amino acids: CASSFITDTQYF. The CDR3 bases are TGTGCCAGCAGCTTTATAACAGATACGCAGTATTTT.